The clone carrying this T cell receptor (beta chain) was detected a few times. Its antigen is not known. V was trimmed by 4 bases and J by 1 base, leaving 13 bases between them. CDR3 length: 15 residues. CDR1 is LNHDA, CDR2 SQIVND, per germline (reference sequence). The sample is drawn from a study of PD-L1 blockade in urothelial cancer. For the study at large: Blood was subjected to analysis at 3 weeks (second dose) and 6 weeks following treatment start.

Study results and caveats: At 3 weeks on treatment, tumor-associated clones expanded more with durable benefit.

Measured with immunoSEQ multiplex PCR; TCRdb has only the in-frame clones, and not every one. The sample consists of around 46,000 clones, 88% of them appearing once. Time point defined: peripheral blood 6 weeks after treatment start. The origin of this receptor is a man aged 55-75 years with urothelial cancer. The sample here was PBMCs, taken around atezolizumab (anti-PD-L1) treatment. V is TRBV19 and J is TRBJ2-5; D is unclear. In nucleotides, the CDR3 is TGTGCCAGTAGTAACGGAGAAACTATCCAAGAGACCCAGTACTTC. Protein product: CASSNGETIQETQYF.